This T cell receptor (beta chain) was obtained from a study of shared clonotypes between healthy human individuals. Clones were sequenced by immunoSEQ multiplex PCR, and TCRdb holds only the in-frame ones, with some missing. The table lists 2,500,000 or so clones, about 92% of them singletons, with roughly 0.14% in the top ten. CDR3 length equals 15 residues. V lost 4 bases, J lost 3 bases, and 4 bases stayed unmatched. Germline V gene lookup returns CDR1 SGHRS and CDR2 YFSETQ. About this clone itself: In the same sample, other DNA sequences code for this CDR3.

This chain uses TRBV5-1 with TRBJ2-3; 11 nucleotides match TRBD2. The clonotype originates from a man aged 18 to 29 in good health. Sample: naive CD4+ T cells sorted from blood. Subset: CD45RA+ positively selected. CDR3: CASSSGTSGTDTQYF. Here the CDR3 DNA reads TGCGCCAGCAGCAGCGGGACTAGCGGTACAGATACGCAGTATTTT.